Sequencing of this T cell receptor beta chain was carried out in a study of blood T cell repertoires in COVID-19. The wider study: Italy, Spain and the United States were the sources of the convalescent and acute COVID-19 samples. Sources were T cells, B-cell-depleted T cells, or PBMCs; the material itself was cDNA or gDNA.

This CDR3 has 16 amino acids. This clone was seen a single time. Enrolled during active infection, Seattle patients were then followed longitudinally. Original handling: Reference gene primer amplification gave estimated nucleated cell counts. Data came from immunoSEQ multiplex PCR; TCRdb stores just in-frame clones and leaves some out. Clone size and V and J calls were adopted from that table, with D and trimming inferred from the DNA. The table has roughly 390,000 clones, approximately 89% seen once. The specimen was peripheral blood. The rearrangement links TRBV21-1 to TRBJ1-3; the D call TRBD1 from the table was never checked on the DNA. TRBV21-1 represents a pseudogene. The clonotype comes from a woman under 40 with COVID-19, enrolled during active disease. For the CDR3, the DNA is TGTGCCAGCAGCAAAATATTCCAGGGAAGGAGAAACACCATATATTTT. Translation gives CASSKIFQGRRNTIYF.